This T cell receptor beta chain was recorded in a study of cytomegalovirus exposure and HLA in healthy donors. Notes on the study in general: Reports indicated that the classifier achieved high specificity and sensitivity in diagnosing cytomegalovirus status.

A multiplex PCR was run with 60 Vbeta primers and 13 Jbeta primers. Using immunoSEQ multiplex PCR, the repertoire was profiled, and TCRdb retains in-frame clones only, with some absent. Of around 140,000 clones in the sample, around 73% are singletons; the top ten hold roughly 1.5%. A word on this clone: What it binds is not known.

The CDR3 length is 15 residues. V dropped 8 bases and J dropped 2; count of bases not matched to a gene: 6. Looked up from germline, CDR1 is SGHNT and CDR2 is YENEEA. The sequence was collected from a female donor in good health and CMV-seronegative. The chain recombines TRBV11-3 with TRBJ2-1, with 10 bases aligning to TRBD2. The source material was PBMCs. This chain's CDR3 is CASQAGLAPYNEQFF. The CDR3 coding sequence is TGTGCCAGCCAAGCGGGACTAGCGCCCTACAATGAGCAGTTCTTC.